The next 20 T cell receptor beta chains were all read from a single sample in a study of blood T cell repertoires in COVID-19. Using immunoSEQ multiplex PCR, the repertoire was profiled, and TCRdb retains in-frame clones only, with some absent. The table records roughly 150,000 clones, 84% of them present only once. The sample comprised peripheral blood. These receptor sequences come from a woman at least 80 years old with COVID-19, enrolled during active disease.

This chain connects TRBV24-1 to TRBJ2-1, with a tentative D call TRBD2 (6 bases). Germline lookup yields CDR1 KGHDR and CDR2 SFDVKD. Trimming stripped 1 base from V and 6 bases from J, with 9 bases between. This CDR3 comprises 14 residues. The CDR3 reads CATSDFRDFNEQFF. The CDR3, as DNA: TGTGCCACCAGTGATTTCCGGGACTTCAATGAGCAGTTCTTC.

The chain joins TRBV7-2 to TRBJ1-5; D ambiguous. V was shortened by 2 bases and J by 6 bases, with 8 bases between the two germline ends. Germline CDR1 is SGHTA and CDR2 is FQGNSA. The CDR3 length is 13 residues. The CDR3 reads CASSLTISQPQHF. As DNA, the CDR3 is TGTGCCAGCAGCTTAACCATCAGTCAGCCCCAGCATTTT.

The rearrangement links TRBV19 to TRBJ1-1, with TRBD1 identical over 7 bases. Germline CDR1 and CDR2: LNHDA and SQIVND (reference sequence). V shed 6 bases and J 9 bases; nucleotides not matched to a gene: 7. This CDR3 is built from 12 residues. CDR3 in DNA: TGTGCCAGTAGGACAGGGATTGGGAAAGCTTTCTTT. Amino acid sequence: CASRTGIGKAFF.

The chain has TRBV27 and TRBJ2-5; a weak D match, TRBD1 (6 bases). This CDR3 contains 13 residues. V was cut by 6 bases and J by 0 bases, with 8 bases left in between. CDR1 MNHEY and CDR2 SMNVEV come from the germline V gene (reference sequence). In DNA, the CDR3 is TGTGCCAGCAGAACAGGGTACCAAGAGACCCAGTACTTC. Protein product: CASRTGYQETQYF.

This rearrangement joins TRBV4-1 to TRBJ2-3; 7 bases align to TRBD2. Unmatched junction bases numbered 10, after V lost 0 bases and J lost 4 bases. Germline CDR1 MGHRA, CDR2 YSYEKL. This CDR3 spans 17 amino acids. CDR3 sequence reads: CASSQEGSAGEADTQYF. The DNA for the CDR3 is TGCGCCAGCAGCCAAGAGGGATCCGCGGGAGAGGCAGATACGCAGTATTTT.

There are a few counts of this clone. The chain has TRBV2 and TRBJ1-5; D not resolved. This CDR3 has 17 amino acids. The ends were cut back, 8 bases at V and 2 bases at J, with 22 bases in the middle. The V gene's germline CDR1 is SNHLY and CDR2 FYNNEI. The CDR3 loop reads CASHDYSPPSGNQPQHF. CDR3 DNA: TGTGCCAGCCATGACTACAGTCCTCCGTCGGGCAATCAGCCCCAGCATTTT.

The chain links TRBV5-6 to TRBJ2-1, with 8 bases that match TRBD2. Germline V gene sequence: CDR1 SGHDT, CDR2 YYEEEE. The J segment lost 5 bases and the V segment lost 2 bases, leaving 15 bases of the junction unmatched. The CDR3 sequence is 18 residues long. CDR3 DNA: TGTGCCAGCAGCTTAGTCCTCGCCGGCGCGGGAGGACACAATGAGCAGTTCTTC. It encodes CASSLVLAGAGGHNEQFF.

The V call is TRBV21-1, the J call TRBJ1-4; the DNA was not compared with TRBD1, the D call given in the table. TRBV21-1 is flagged as a pseudogene. This CDR3 region has 13 residues. Here the CDR3 reads CALGGRGDEKLFF. The CDR3 nucleotides read TGTGCCTTAGGGGGCAGAGGGGATGAAAAACTGTTTTTT.

In its sample, this clone was seen a few times. The chain recombines TRBV18 with TRBJ2-1; tentatively, D is TRBD1 (6 bases). This CDR3 comprises 13 residues. The germline gives CDR1 KGHSH, CDR2 LQKENI. The ends were cut back, 3 bases at V and 9 bases at J, with 12 bases in the middle. The DNA of the CDR3 is TGTGCCAGCTCACCGGGACATATGGGTGAGCAGTTCTTC. Its protein is CASSPGHMGEQFF. The whole variable domain, filled in from reference TRBV18 and TRBJ2-1, reads NAGVMQNPRHLVRRRGQEARLRCSPMKGHSHVYWYRQLPEEGLKFMVYLQKENIIDESGMPKERFSAEFPKEGPSILRIQQVVRGDSAAYFCASSPGHMGEQFFGPGTRLTVL.

The V gene is TRBV2, the J gene TRBJ2-7; TRBD2 matches 10 bases. Losses at the gene ends were 5 bases for V and 4 bases for J; bases not matched to a gene: 5. Germline lookup yields CDR1 SNHLY and CDR2 FYNNEI. The CDR3 loop spans 14 amino acids. DNA for the CDR3: TGTGCCAGCAGTTCTAGCGGGAGTCAATACGAGCAGTACTTC. This encodes CASSSSGSQYEQYF.

The rearrangement uses TRBV7-9 and TRBJ2-7; perhaps TRBD2 as D (6 bases). V was pared by 4 bases and J by 6 bases, with 19 bases between. Germline V gives CDR1 SEHNR, CDR2 FQNEAQ (reference sequence). CDR3 size: 15 residues. CDR3 residues: CASSYIRGGASEQYF. CDR3 sequence (DNA): TGTGCCAGCAGCTACATCCGGGGCGGGGCCAGCGAGCAGTACTTC.

The chain uses TRBV4-1 and TRBJ1-4, with TRBD1 matching 9 bases. V lost 3 bases to trimming and J lost 6 bases; unmatched junction nucleotides: 2. There are 14 residues in the CDR3. Germline V gives CDR1 MGHRA, CDR2 YSYEKL. The CDR3 DNA follows: TGCGCCAGCAGCCAGGGGACAGGGTATGAAAAACTGTTTTTT. Translated: CASSQGTGYEKLFF.

The chain has TRBV18 and TRBJ1-5, with D possibly TRBD1 on 6 matching bases. Per the germline V gene, CDR1 is KGHSH and CDR2 is LQKENI. This CDR3 region has 14 residues. V was shortened by 8 bases and J by 1 base, with 12 bases between the two germline ends. CDR3 region: CASTAGQSNQPQHF. The DNA of the CDR3 is TGTGCCAGCACAGCGGGACAAAGCAATCAGCCCCAGCATTTT. Drawing the rest from reference TRBV18 and TRBJ1-5, the complete variable domain is NAGVMQNPRHLVRRRGQEARLRCSPMKGHSHVYWYRQLPEEGLKFMVYLQKENIIDESGMPKERFSAEFPKEGPSILRIQQVVRGDSAAYFCASTAGQSNQPQHFGDGTRLSIL.

The gene calls are TRBV6-5 and TRBJ1-3; no clear D. Trimming pared 10 bases from V and 0 bases from J, leaving 10 bases between. Germline CDR1 and CDR2: MNHEY and SVGAGI. The CDR3 covers 13 residues. CDR3 sequence (DNA): TGTGCCACCCAGGCAATCTCTGGAAACACCATATATTTT. It specifies CATQAISGNTIYF.

V is TRBV7-3 and J is TRBJ2-2, with D possibly matching TRBD2 (7 bases). The length of the CDR3 is 15 residues. Deletions cut 5 bases from V and 4 bases from J, with 14 bases between. Germline CDR1 is SGHTA and CDR2 is FQGTGA. Here the CDR3 reads CASSPLRGATGELFF. The CDR3 nucleotides are TGTGCCAGCAGCCCCTTACGGGGGGCCACCGGGGAGCTGTTTTTT. Using reference TRBV7-3 and TRBJ2-2 for the parts outside the CDR3, the full variable domain is GAGVSQTPSNKVTEKGKYVELRCDPISGHTALYWYRQSLGQGPEFLIYFQGTGAADDSGLPNDRFFAVRPEGSVSTLKIQRTERGDSAVYLCASSPLRGATGELFFGEGSRLTVL.

This chain connects TRBV27 to TRBJ1-3, with TRBD1 matching over 7 bases. The CDR3 has 18 residues. V was clipped by 5 bases and J by 2 bases; unmatched bases: 15. Germline V gene data show CDR1 as MNHEY and CDR2 as SMNVEV (reference sequence). Written as DNA, the CDR3 is TGTGCCAGCAGTCCCTTGGCAGGGGGTCAAATGGCTGGAAACACCATATATTTT. It translates to CASSPLAGGQMAGNTIYF.

The table lists this clone with a count of one. The chain combines TRBV10-1 with TRBJ2-1; 11 bases line up with TRBD2. Looked up from germline, CDR1 is WNHNN and CDR2 is SYGVQD (reference sequence). The CDR3 contains 21 residues. J gave up 6 bases and V 8 bases, and 27 bases lay outside the gene matches. The CDR3 here is CASADIDRACKLAGVRNEQFF. The DNA of the CDR3 is TGCGCCAGCGCTGATATAGACAGGGCGTGTAAACTAGCGGGAGTTCGCAATGAGCAGTTCTTC.

This clone was seen more than once but under ten times. This chain connects TRBV3-1 (or the pseudogene TRBV3-2) to TRBJ1-3, with D unclear. The CDR3 covers 12 residues. CDR1 is LGHDT and CDR2 is YNNKEL in the germline V gene (reference sequence). The V and J ends lost 6 bases and 8 bases respectively, with 11 bases between them. CDR3 in DNA: TGTGCCAGCAGATCTGACGGGGACACCATATATTTT. Translating it yields CASRSDGDTIYF.

The V gene is TRBV5-6, the J gene TRBJ1-2, with a tentative D call TRBD1 (6 bases). The V and J ends lost 3 bases and 0 bases respectively, with 15 bases between them. The CDR3 spans 16 residues. Per the germline V gene, CDR1 is SGHDT and CDR2 is YYEEEE. CDR3 protein: CASSYFDRPSNYGYTF. CDR3 nucleotides: TGTGCCAGCAGCTATTTCGACAGGCCCTCTAACTATGGCTACACCTTC.

This chain connects TRBV5-6 to TRBJ1-3; maybe TRBD1 (6 bases). The germline V gene has CDR1 SGHDT and CDR2 YYEEEE. This CDR3 is 15 amino acids long. The ends were cut back, 4 bases at V and 2 bases at J, with 13 bases in the middle. This CDR3 is CASSLFQGTGNTIYF. The CDR3 DNA sequence: TGTGCCAGCAGCCTCTTTCAGGGGACTGGAAACACCATATATTTT.